This T cell receptor (beta chain) derives from a study of T cells in Graves' hyperthyroidism and ophthalmopathy. This clonotype was counted a few times. The CDR3 has 12 amino acids. The V gene's germline CDR1 is MNHEY and CDR2 SVGAGI. Deletions cut 2 bases from V and 6 bases from J, with 5 bases between. Using RNA transcripts as the source, TCR beta CDR3 regions were amplified. First-round RT-PCR with HTBI primers amplified the TCR CDR3 region. TCRdb ran MiXCR on the multiplex PCR reads and lists one entry per CDR3 protein. There are over 350,000 distinct CDR3 sequences in the sample; around 15% occur only once, and 25% to 30% lies in the top ten.

The sequenced sample was blood. The V call is TRBV6-5, the J call TRBJ2-1; no firm D call. This TCR derives from a man aged 50-59 years with Graves' ophthalmopathy. The CDR3: CASSYGGNEQFF. In nucleotides, the CDR3 is TGTGCCAGCAGTTACGGTGGCAATGAGCAGTTCTTC.